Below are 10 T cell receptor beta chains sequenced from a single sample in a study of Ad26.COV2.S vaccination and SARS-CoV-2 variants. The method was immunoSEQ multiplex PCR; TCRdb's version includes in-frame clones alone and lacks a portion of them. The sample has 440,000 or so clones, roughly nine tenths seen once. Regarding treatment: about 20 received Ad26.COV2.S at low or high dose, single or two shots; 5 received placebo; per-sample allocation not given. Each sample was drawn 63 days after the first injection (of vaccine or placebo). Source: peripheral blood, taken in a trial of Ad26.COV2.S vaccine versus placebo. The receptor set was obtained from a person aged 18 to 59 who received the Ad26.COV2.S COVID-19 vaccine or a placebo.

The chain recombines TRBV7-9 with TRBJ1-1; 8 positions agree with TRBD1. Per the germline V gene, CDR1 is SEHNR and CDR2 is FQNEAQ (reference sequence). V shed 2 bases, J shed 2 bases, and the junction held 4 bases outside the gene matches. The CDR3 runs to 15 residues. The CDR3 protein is CASSLKQGGNTEAFF. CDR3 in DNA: TGTGCCAGCAGCTTAAAACAGGGGGGCAACACTGAAGCTTTCTTT.

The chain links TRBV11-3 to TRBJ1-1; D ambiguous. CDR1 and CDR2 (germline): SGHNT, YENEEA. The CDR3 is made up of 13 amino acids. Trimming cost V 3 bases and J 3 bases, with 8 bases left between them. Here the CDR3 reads CASSFGSDTEAFF. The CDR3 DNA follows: TGTGCCAGCAGCTTTGGGTCGGACACTGAAGCTTTCTTT.

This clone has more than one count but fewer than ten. CDR3 bases: TGTGCCAGCCGGAATGCCGGGGAGCTGTTTTTT. Translating it yields CASRNAGELFF. The rearrangement joins TRBV18 to TRBJ2-2, with D hard to call. The V gene's germline CDR1 is KGHSH and CDR2 LQKENI. CDR3 size: 11 residues. The germline V and J ends were trimmed by 8 bases and 6 bases, with 7 bases remaining between them.

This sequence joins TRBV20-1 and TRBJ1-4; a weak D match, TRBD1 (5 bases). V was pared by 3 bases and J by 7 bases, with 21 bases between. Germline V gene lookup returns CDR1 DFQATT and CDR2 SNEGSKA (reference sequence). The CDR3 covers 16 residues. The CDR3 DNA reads TGCAGTGCTAGTATGGCAGGGCGAGGACTAGGTGAAAAACTGTTTTTT. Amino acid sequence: CSASMAGRGLGEKLFF.

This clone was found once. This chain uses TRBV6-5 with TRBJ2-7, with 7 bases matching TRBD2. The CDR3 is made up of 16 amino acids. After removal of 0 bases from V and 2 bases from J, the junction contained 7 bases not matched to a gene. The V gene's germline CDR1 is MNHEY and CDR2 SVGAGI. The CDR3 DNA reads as TGTGCCAGCAGTTACTCGGTCGGAGCGGGGACCTACGAGCAGTACTTC. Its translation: CASSYSVGAGTYEQYF.

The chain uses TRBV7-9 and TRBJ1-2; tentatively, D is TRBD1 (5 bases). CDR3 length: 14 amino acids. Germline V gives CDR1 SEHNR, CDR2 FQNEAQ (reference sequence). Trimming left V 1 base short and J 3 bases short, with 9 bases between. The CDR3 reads CASSLDPGHYGYTF. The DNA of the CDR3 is TGTGCCAGCAGCTTAGACCCGGGACACTATGGCTACACCTTC.

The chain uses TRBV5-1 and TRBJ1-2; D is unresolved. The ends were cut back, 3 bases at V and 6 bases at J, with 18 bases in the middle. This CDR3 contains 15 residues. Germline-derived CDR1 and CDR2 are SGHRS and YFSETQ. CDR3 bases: TGCGCCAGCAGCTCTATCGGCTCCCCGGGTGATGGCTACACCTTC. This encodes CASSSIGSPGDGYTF.

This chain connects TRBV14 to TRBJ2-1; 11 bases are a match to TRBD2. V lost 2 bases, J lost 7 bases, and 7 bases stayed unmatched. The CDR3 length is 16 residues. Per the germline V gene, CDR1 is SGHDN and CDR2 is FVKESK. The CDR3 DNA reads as TGTGCCAGCAGCCAACGACTAGCGGGGACCCTAAATGAGCAGTTCTTC. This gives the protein CASSQRLAGTLNEQFF.

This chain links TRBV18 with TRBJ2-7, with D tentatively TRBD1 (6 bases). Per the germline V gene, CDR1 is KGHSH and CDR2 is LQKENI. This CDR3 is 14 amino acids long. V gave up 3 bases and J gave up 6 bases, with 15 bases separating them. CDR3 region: CASSPAHRVREQYF. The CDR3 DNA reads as TGTGCCAGCTCACCGGCTCACAGGGTTCGCGAGCAGTACTTC.

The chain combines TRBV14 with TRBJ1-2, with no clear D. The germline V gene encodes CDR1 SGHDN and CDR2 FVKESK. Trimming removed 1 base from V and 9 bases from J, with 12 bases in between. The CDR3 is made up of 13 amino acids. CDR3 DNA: TGTGCCAGCAGCCAAGTTTGGGCCGGGAGCTACACCTTC. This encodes CASSQVWAGSYTF.